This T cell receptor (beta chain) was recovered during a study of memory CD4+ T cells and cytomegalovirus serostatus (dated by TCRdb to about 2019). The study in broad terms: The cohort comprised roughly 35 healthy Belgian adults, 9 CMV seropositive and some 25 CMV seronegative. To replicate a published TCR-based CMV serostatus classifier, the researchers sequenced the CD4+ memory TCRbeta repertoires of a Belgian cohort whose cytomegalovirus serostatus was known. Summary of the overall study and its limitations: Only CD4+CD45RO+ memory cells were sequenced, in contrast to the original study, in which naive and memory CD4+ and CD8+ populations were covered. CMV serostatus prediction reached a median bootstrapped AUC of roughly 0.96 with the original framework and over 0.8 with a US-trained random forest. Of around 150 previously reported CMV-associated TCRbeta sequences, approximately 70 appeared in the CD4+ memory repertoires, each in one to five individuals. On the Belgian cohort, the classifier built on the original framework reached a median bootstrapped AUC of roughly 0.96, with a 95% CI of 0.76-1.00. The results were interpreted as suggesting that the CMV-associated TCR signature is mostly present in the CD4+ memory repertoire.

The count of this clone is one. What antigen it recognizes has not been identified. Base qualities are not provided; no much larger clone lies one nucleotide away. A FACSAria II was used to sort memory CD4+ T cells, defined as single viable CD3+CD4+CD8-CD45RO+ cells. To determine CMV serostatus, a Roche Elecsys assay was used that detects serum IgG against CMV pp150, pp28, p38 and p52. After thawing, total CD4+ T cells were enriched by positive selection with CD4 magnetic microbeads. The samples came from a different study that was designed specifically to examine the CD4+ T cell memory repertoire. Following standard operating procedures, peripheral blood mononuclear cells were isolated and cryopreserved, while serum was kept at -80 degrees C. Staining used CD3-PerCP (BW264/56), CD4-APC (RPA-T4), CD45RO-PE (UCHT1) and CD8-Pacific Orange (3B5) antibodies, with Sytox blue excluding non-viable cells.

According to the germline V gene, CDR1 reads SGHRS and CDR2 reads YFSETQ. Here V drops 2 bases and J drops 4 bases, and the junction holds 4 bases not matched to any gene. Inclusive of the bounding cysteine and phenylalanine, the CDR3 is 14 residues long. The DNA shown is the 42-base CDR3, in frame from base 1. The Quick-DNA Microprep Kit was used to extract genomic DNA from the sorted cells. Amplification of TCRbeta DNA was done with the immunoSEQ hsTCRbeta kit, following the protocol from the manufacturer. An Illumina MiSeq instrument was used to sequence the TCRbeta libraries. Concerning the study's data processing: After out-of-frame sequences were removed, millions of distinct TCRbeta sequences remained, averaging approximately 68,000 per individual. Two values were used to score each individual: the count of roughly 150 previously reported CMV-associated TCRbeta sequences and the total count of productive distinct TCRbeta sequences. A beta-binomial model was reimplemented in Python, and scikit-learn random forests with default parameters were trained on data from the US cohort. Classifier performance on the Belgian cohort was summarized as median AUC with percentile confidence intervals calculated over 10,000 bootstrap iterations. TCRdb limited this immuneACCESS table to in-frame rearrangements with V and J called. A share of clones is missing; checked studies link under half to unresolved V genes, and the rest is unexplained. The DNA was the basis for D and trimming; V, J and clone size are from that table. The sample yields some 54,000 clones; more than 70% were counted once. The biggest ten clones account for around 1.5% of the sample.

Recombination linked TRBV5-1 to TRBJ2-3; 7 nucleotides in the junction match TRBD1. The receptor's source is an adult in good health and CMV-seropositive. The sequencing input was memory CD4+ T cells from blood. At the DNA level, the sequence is TGCGCCAGCAGCTTAGGACAGGTAGCAGATACGCAGTATTTT. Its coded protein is CASSLGQVADTQYF. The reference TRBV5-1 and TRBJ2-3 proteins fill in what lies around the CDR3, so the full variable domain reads KAGVTQTPRYLIKTRGQQVTLSCSPISGHRSVSWYQQTPGQGLQFLFEYFSETQRNKGNFPGRFSGRQFSNSRSEMNVSTLELGDSALYLCASSLGQVADTQYFGPGTRLTVL.